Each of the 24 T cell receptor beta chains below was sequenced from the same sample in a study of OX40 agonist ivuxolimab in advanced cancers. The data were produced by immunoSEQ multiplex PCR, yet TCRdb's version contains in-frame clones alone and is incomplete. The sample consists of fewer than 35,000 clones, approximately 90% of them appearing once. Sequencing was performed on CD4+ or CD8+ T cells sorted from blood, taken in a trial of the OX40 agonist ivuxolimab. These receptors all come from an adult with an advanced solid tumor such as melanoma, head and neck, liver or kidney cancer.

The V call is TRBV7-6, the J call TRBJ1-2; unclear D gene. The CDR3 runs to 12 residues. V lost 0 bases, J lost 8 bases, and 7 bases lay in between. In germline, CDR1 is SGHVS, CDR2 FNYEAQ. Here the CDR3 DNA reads TGTGCCAGCAGCTTAGCTGGTTCCGGCTACACCTTC. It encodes CASSLAGSGYTF.

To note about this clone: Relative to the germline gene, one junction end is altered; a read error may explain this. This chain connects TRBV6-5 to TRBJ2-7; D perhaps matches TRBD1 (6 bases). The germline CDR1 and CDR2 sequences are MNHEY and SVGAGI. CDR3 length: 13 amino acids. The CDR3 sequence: CASSQQTGAFAHF. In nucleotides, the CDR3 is TGTGCCAGCAGTCAACAGACAGGAGCCTTCGCGCACTTC.

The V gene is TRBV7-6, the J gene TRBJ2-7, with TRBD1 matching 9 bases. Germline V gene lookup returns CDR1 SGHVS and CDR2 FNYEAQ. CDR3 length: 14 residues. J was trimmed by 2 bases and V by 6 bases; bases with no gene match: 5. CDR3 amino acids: CASSSGTGTYEQYF. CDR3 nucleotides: TGTGCCAGCAGTTCCGGGACAGGGACCTACGAGCAGTACTTC.

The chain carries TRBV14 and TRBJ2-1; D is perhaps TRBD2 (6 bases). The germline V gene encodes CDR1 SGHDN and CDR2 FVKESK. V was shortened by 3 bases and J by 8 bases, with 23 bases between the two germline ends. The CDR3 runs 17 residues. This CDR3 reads CASSQGRGVPIPYEQFF. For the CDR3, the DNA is TGTGCCAGCAGCCAGGGGCGCGGGGTCCCCATTCCTTATGAGCAGTTCTTC. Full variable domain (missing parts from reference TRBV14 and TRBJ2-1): EAGVTQFPSHSVIEKGQTVTLRCDPISGHDNLYWYRRVMGKEIKFLLHFVKESKQDESGMPNNRFLAERTGGTYSTLKVQPAELEDSGVYFCASSQGRGVPIPYEQFFGPGTRLTVL.

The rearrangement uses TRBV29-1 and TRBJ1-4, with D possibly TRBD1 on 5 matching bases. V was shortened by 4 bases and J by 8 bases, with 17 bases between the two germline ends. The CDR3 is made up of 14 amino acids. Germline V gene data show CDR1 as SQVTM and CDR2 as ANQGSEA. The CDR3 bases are TGCAGCGTTGTGTCCAGGGAGCTAGGCGAAAAACTGTTTTTT. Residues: CSVVSRELGEKLFF. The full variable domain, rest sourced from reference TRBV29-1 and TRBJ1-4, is SAVISQKPSRDICQRGTSLTIQCQVDSQVTMMFWYRQQPGQSLTLIATANQGSEATYESGFVIDKFPISRPNLTFSTLTVSNMSPEDSSIYLCSVVSRELGEKLFFGSGTQLSVL.

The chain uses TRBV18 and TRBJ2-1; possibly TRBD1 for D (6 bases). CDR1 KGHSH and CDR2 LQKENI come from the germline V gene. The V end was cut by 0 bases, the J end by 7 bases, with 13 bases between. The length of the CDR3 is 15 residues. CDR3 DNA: TGTGCCAGCTCACCACCGGGCAGGGGCCTTAATGAGCAGTTCTTC. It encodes CASSPPGRGLNEQFF.

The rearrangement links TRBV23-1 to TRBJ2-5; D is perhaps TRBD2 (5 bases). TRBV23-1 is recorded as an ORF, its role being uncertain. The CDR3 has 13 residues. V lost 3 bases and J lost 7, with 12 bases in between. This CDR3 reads CASSQADRGTQYF. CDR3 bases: TGCGCCAGCAGTCAGGCGGACCGGGGGACCCAGTACTTC.

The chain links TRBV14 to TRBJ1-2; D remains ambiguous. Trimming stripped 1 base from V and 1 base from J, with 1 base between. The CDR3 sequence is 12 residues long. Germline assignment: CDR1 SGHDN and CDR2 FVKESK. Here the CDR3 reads CASSQVNYGYTF. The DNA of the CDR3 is TGTGCCAGCAGCCAAGTTAACTATGGCTACACCTTC.

This CDR3 reads CASSWRDRYNEQFF. CDR3 bases: TGTGCCAGCAGCTGGAGGGACCGGTACAATGAGCAGTTCTTC. The chain uses TRBV5-4 and TRBJ2-1, with a possible D match to TRBD2 (6 bases). Germline-derived CDR1 and CDR2 are SGHNT and YYREEE (reference sequence). V gave up 3 bases and J gave up 4 bases, with 11 bases separating them. This CDR3 is 14 amino acids long.

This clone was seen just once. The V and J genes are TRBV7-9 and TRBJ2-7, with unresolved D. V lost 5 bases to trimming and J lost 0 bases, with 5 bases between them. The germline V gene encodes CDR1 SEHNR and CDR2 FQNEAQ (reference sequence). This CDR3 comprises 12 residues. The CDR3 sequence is CASSPFSYEQYF. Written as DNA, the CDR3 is TGTGCCAGCAGCCCGTTCTCCTACGAGCAGTACTTC.

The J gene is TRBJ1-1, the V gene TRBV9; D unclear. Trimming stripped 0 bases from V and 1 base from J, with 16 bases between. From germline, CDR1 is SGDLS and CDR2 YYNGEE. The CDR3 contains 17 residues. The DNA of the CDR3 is TGTGCCAGCAGCGTAGAGCCCCACCTCCAACGGAACACTGAAGCTTTCTTT. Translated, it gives CASSVEPHLQRNTEAFF. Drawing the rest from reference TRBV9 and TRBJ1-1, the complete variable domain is DSGVTQTPKHLITATGQRVTLRCSPRSGDLSVYWYQQSLDQGLQFLIQYYNGEERAKGNILERFSAQQFPDLHSELNLSSLELGDSALYFCASSVEPHLQRNTEAFFGQGTRLTVV.

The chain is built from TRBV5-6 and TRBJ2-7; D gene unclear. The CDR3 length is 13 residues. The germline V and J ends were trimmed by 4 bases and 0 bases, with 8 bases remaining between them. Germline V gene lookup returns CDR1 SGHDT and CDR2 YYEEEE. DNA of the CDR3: TGTGCCAGCAGCGTGGGCACCTCCTACGAGCAGTACTTC. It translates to CASSVGTSYEQYF. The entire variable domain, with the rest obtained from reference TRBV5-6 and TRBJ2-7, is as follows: DAGVTQSPTHLIKTRGQQVTLRCSPKSGHDTVSWYQQALGQGPQFIFQYYEEEERQRGNFPDRFSGHQFPNYSSELNVNALLLGDSALYLCASSVGTSYEQYFGPGTRLTVT.

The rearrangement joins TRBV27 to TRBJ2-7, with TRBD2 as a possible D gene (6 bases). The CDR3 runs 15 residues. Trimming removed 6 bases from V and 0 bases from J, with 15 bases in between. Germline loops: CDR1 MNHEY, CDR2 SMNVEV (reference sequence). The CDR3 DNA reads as TGTGCCAGCAGCTTACGGGACTCGAGCTCCTACGAGCAGTACTTC. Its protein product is CASSLRDSSSYEQYF.

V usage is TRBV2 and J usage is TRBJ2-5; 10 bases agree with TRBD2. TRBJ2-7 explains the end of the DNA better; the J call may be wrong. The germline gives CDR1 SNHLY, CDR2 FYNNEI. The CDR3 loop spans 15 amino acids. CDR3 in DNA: TGTGCCAGCACCGAAGGGCTAGCGGGAGTCTACGAGCAGTACTTC. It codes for CASTEGLAGVYEQYF.

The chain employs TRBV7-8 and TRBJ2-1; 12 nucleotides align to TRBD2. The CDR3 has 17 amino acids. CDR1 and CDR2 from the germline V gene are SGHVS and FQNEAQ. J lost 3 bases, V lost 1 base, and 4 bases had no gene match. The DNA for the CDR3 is TGTGCCAGCAGCTTAGGACTAGCGGGAGAACACTACAATGAGCAGTTCTTC. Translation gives CASSLGLAGEHYNEQFF.

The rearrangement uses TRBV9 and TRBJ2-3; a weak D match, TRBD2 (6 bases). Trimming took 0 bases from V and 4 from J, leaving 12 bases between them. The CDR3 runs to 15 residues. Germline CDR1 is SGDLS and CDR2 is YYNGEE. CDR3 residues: CASSVGLAPSDTQYF. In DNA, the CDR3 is TGTGCCAGCAGCGTAGGCCTAGCGCCCTCAGATACGCAGTATTTT. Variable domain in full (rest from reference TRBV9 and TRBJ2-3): DSGVTQTPKHLITATGQRVTLRCSPRSGDLSVYWYQQSLDQGLQFLIQYYNGEERAKGNILERFSAQQFPDLHSELNLSSLELGDSALYFCASSVGLAPSDTQYFGPGTRLTVL.

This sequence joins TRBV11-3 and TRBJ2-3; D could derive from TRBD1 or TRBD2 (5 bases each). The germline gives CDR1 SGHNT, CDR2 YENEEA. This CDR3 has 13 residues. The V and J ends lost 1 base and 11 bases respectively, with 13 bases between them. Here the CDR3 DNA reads TGTGCCAGCAGCTTAGTATGGGGGATTGAGCAGTATTTT. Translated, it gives CASSLVWGIEQYF.

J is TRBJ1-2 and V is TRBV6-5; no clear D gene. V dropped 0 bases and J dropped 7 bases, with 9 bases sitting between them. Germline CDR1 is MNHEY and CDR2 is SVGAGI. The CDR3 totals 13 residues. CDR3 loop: CASSYSEAAGYTF. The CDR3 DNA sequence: TGTGCCAGCAGTTACTCGGAGGCGGCTGGCTACACCTTC.

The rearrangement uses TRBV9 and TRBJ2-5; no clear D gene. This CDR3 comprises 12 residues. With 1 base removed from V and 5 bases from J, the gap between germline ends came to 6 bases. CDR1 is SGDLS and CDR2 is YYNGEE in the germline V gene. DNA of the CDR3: TGTGCCAGCAGCGTAACTGGGGAGACCCAGTACTTC. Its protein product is CASSVTGETQYF. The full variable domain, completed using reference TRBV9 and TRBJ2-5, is DSGVTQTPKHLITATGQRVTLRCSPRSGDLSVYWYQQSLDQGLQFLIQYYNGEERAKGNILERFSAQQFPDLHSELNLSSLELGDSALYFCASSVTGETQYFGPGTRLLVL.

The CDR3 nucleotides read TGTGCCAGCAGCCTGGCCGGGGGCTCCGAGACCCAGTACTTC. Its translation is CASSLAGGSETQYF. V and J are TRBV11-3 and TRBJ2-5; D is tentatively TRBD1 or TRBD2 (6 bases each). The CDR3 extends over 14 amino acids. The V end was cut by 5 bases, the J end by 5 bases, with 15 bases between. Germline-derived CDR1 and CDR2 are SGHNT and YENEEA.

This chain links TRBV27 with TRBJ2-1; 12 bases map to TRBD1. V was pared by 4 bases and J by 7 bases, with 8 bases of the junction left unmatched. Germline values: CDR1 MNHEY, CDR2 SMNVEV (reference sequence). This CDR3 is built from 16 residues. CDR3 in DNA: TGTGCCAGCAGTTCCACCGGGACAGGGGGCCTGAATGAGCAGTTCTTC. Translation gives CASSSTGTGGLNEQFF.

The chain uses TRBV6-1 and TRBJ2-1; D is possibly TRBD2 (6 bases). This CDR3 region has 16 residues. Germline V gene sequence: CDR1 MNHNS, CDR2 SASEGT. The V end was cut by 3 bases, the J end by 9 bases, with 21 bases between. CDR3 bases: TGTGCCAGCAGTGATGAGGTCGTTGGGAGGAGTAGTGAGCAGTTCTTC. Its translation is CASSDEVVGRSSEQFF.

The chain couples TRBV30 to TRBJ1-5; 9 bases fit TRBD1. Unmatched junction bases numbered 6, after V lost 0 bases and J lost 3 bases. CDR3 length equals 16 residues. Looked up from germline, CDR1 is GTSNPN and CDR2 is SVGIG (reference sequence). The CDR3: CAWSVSGQGYNQPQHF. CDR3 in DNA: TGTGCCTGGAGTGTAAGTGGACAGGGGTACAATCAGCCCCAGCATTTT.

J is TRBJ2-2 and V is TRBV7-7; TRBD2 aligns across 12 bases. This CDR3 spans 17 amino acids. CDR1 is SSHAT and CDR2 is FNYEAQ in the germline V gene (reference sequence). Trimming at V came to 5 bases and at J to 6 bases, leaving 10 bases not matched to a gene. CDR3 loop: CASSQLAGGNRSGELFF. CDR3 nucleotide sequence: TGTGCCAGCAGCCAACTAGCGGGAGGCAATCGGTCCGGGGAGCTGTTTTTT.